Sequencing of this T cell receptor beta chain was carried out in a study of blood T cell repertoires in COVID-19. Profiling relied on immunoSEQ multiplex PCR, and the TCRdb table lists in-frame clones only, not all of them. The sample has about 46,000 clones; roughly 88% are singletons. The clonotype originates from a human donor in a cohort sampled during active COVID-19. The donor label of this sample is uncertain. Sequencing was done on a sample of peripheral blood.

The CDR3 bases are TGTGCCAGCAGTGAGGGGGGTACTGAAGCTTTCTTT. As protein: CASSEGGTEAFF. V and J are TRBV25-1 and TRBJ1-1; D perhaps matches TRBD1 (5 bases). This CDR3 contains 12 residues. The V and J ends lost 3 bases and 5 bases respectively, with 7 bases between them. From germline, CDR1 is MGHDK and CDR2 SYGVNS.